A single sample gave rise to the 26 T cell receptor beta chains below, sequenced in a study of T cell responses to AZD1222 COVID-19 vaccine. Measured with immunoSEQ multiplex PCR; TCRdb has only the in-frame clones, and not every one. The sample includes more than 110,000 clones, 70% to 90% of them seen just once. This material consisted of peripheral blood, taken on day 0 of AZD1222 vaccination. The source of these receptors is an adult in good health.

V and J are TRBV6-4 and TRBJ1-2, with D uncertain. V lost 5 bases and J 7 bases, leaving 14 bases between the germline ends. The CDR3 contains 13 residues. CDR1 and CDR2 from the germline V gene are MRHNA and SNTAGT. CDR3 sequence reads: CASSQDGMVGYTF. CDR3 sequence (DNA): TGTGCCAGCAGTCAAGACGGAATGGTTGGCTACACCTTC.

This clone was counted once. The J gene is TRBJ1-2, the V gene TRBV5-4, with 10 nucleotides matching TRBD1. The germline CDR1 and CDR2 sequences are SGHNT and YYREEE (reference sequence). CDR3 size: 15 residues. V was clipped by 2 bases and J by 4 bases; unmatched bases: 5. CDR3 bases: TGTGCCAGCAGCTTAACGACAGGGGGCCTCTATGGCTACACCTTC. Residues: CASSLTTGGLYGYTF.

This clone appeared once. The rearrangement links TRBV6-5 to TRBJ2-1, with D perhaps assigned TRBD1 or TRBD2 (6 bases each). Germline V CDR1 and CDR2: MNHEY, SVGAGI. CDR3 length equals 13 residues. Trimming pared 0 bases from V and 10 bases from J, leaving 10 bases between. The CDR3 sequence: CASSYSGGWEQFF. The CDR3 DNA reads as TGTGCCAGCAGTTACTCGGGGGGCTGGGAGCAGTTCTTC.

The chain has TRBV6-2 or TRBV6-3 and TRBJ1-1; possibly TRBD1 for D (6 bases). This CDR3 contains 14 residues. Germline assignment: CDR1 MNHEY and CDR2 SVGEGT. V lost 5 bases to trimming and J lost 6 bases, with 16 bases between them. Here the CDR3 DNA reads TGTGCCAGCAGTAACCCGGGACATTCGGCTGAAGCTTTCTTT. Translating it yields CASSNPGHSAEAFF.

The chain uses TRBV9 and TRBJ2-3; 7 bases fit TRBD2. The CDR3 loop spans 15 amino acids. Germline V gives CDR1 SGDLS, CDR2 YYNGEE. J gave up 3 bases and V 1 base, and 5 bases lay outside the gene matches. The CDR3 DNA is TGTGCCAGCAGCGTACTAGCGGAGGGTACAGATACGCAGTATTTT. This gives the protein CASSVLAEGTDTQYF.

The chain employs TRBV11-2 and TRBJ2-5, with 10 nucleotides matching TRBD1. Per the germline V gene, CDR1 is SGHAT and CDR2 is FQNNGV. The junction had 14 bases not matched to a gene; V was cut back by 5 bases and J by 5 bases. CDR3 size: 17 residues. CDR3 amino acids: CASSGGQGPRKGETQYF. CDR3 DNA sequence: TGTGCCAGCAGCGGGGGACAGGGGCCCAGAAAGGGGGAGACCCAGTACTTC.

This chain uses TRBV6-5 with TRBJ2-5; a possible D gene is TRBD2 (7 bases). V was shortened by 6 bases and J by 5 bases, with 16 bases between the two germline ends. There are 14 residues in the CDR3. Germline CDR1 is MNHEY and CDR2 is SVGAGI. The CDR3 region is CASSSGGAGETQYF. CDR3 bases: TGTGCCAGCAGCTCTGGGGGGGCGGGGGAGACCCAGTACTTC.

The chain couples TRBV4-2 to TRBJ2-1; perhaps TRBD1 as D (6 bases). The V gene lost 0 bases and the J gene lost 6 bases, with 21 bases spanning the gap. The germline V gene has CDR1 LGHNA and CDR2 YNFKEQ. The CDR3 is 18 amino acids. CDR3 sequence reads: CASSQDQGRAGTPNEQFF. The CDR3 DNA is TGTGCCAGCAGCCAAGACCAGGGGAGAGCCGGGACACCCAATGAGCAGTTCTTC.

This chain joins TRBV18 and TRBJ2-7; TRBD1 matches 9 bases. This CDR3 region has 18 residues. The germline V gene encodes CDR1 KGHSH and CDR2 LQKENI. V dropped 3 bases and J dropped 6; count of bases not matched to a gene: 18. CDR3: CASSPRRTGGSGDGEQYF. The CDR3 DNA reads TGTGCCAGCTCACCGCGGCGAACAGGGGGCAGCGGGGATGGCGAGCAGTACTTC.

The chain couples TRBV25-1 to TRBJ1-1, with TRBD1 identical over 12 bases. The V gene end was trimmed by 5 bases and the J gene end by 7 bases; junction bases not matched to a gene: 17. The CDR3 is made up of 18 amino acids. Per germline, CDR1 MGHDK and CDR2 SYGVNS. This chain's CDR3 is CASSPWPGTGGNDDEAFF. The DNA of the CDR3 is TGTGCCAGCAGTCCCTGGCCCGGGACAGGGGGCAACGATGATGAAGCTTTCTTT.

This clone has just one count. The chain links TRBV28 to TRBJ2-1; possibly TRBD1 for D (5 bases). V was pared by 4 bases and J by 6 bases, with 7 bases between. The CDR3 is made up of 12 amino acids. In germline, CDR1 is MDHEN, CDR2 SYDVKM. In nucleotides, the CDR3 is TGTGCCAGCAGTTGGGGCCGCAATGAGCAGTTCTTC. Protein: CASSWGRNEQFF.

The CDR3 sequence: CSVAALVALGAGPSNEQFF. CDR3 DNA: TGCAGCGTTGCGGCCCTAGTTGCTTTGGGAGCGGGCCCCTCAAATGAGCAGTTCTTC. This chain uses TRBV29-1 with TRBJ2-1, with D possibly matching TRBD2 (6 bases). CDR1 is SQVTM, CDR2 ANQGSEA, per germline. V lost 4 bases, J lost 7 bases, and 32 bases lay in between. The CDR3 extends over 19 amino acids.

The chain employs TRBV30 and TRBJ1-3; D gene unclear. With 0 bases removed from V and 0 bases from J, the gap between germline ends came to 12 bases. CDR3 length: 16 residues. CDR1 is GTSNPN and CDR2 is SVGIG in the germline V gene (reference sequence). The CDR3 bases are TGTGCCTGGAGTGTAGAACGTCGGAGCTCTGGAAACACCATATATTTT. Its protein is CAWSVERRSSGNTIYF.

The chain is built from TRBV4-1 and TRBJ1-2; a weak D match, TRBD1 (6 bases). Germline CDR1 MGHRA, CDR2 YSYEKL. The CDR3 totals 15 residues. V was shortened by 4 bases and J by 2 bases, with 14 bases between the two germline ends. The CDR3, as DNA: TGCGCCAGCAGCCCGACCGAACAGGGAAACTATGGCTACACCTTC. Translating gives CASSPTEQGNYGYTF.

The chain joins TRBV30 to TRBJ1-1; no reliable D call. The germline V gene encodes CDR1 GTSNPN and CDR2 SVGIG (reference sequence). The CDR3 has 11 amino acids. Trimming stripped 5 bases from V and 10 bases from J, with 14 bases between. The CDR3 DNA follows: TGTGCCTGGTACTCTGAAGTCGGAGCTTTCTTT. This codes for CAWYSEVGAFF.

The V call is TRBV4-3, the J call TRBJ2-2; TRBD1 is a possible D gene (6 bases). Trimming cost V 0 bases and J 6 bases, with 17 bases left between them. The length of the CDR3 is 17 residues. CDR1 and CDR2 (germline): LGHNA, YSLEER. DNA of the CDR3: TGCGCCAGCAGCCAAGATCCCCTACAGGGCTGGGCCGGGGAGCTGTTTTTT. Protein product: CASSQDPLQGWAGELFF.

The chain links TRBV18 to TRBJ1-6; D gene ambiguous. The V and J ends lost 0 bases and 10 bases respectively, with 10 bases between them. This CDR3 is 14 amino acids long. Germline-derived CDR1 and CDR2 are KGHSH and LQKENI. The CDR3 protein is CASSPPNMVSPLHF. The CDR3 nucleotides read TGTGCCAGCTCACCACCTAATATGGTATCACCCCTCCACTTT.

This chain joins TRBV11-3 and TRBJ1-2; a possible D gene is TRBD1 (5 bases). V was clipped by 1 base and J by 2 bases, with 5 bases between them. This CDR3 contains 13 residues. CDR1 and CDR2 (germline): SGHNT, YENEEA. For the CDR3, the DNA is TGTGCCAGCAGCTTAGCAGGGAACTATGGCTACACCTTC. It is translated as CASSLAGNYGYTF.

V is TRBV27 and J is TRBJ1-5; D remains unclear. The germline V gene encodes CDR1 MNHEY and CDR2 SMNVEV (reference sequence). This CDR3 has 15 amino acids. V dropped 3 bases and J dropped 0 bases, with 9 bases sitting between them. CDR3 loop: CASSLSGLSNQPQHF. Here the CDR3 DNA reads TGTGCCAGCAGTTTGTCTGGCCTTAGCAATCAGCCCCAGCATTTT.

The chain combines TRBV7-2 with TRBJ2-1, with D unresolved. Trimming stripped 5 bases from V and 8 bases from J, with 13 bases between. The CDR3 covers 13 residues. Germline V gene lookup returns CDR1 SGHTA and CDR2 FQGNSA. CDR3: CASSPWAPHEQFF. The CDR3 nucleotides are TGTGCCAGCAGCCCCTGGGCCCCCCATGAGCAGTTCTTC.

The CDR3 loop reads CASSIDLGLAGVAEQFF. Here the CDR3 DNA reads TGTGCCAGTAGTATAGATCTCGGGCTAGCGGGAGTAGCTGAGCAGTTCTTC. This chain links TRBV19 with TRBJ2-1; TRBD2 aligns across 10 bases. The CDR3 runs to 17 residues. CDR1 is LNHDA and CDR2 is SQIVND in the germline V gene (reference sequence). Germline trimming cut 0 bases from V and 9 bases from J; bases unmatched to any gene: 11.

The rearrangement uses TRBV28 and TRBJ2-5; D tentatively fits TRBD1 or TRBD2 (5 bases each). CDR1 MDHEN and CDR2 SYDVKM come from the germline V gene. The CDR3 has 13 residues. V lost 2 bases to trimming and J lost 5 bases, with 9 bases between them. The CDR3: CASSLGGSETQYF. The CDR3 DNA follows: TGTGCCAGCAGTTTAGGGGGTTCGGAGACCCAGTACTTC. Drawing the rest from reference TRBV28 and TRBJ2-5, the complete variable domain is DVKVTQSSRYLVKRTGEKVFLECVQDMDHENMFWYRQDPGLGLRLIYFSYDVKMKEKGDIPEGYSVSREKKERFSLILESASTNQTSMYLCASSLGGSETQYFGPGTRLLVL.

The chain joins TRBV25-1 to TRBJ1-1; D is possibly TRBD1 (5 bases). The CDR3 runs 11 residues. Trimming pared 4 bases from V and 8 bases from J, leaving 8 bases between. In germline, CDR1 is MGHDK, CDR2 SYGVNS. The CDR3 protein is CASSAGDEAFF. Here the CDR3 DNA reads TGTGCCAGCAGTGCTGGGGACGAAGCTTTCTTT.

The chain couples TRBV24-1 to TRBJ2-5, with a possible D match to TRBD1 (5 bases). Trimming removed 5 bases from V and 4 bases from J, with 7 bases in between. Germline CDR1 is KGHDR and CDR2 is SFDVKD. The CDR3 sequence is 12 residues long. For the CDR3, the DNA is TGTGCCACCAGTGTGCAGGGAGAGACCCAGTACTTC. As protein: CATSVQGETQYF.

The CDR3 DNA reads as TGTGCCAGTAGCCCGACCGGGACCTGGTCAAGGGACGAGCAGTACTTC. Translation: CASSPTGTWSRDEQYF. This rearrangement joins TRBV19 to TRBJ2-7; D assignment may be TRBD1 or TRBD2 (5 bases each). This CDR3 is 16 amino acids long. Trimming shortened V by 6 bases and J by 5 bases, and 23 bases separated the two germline ends. Per germline, CDR1 LNHDA and CDR2 SQIVND (reference sequence). The complete variable domain, with remaining parts taken from reference TRBV19 and TRBJ2-7, reads DGGITQSPKYLFRKEGQNVTLSCEQNLNHDAMYWYRQDPGQGLRLIYYSQIVNDFQKGDIAEGYSVSREKKESFPLTVTSAQKNPTAFYLCASSPTGTWSRDEQYFGPGTRLTVT.

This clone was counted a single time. The CDR3 loop is CVEGTGELFF. Here the CDR3 DNA reads TGTGTCGAGGGCACCGGGGAGCTGTTTTTT. This chain connects TRBV7-9 to TRBJ2-2; tentatively, D is TRBD2 (5 bases). Per the germline V gene, CDR1 is SEHNR and CDR2 is FQNEAQ (reference sequence). This CDR3 spans 10 amino acids.